This TCR beta chain was found in a study of T cell changes during pregnancy in multiple sclerosis. Germline V gives CDR1 SGHVS, CDR2 FQNEAQ. This CDR3 has 17 residues. Trimming pared 4 bases from V and 4 bases from J, leaving 20 bases between. Some clones are missing from TCRdb's copy, which holds only in-frame ones; the method was immunoSEQ multiplex PCR. The profile shows some 56,000 clones, about 92% of them singletons. The chain uses TRBV7-8 and TRBJ1-5; TRBD1 might be the D (5 bases). The receptor's source is a female donor with multiple sclerosis, enrolled in a pregnancy study. The sample here was CD4+ T cells from peripheral blood mononuclear cells, taken after pregnancy. The CDR3 region has the DNA TGTGCCAGCAGCTCGGGGGGGGTCCGGCAAGTTAATCAGCCCCAGCATTTT. Translation: CASSSGGVRQVNQPQHF.